These 9 T cell receptor beta chains originate from one sample sequenced in a study of CD8+ T cells in alopecia areata. Treatment denoted: oral pan-JAK inhibitor, 5-10 mg twice daily. Extraction and reverse transcription of RNA yielded cDNA as the sequencing template. TCRdb's copy holds only in-frame clones and misses some; the assay was immunoSEQ multiplex PCR. The sample has 140,000 to 150,000 clones, 54% seen once. Sequencing used CD8+ T cells sorted from blood, obtained at week 4, from a patient treated with tofacitinib. The receptors were sampled from a human donor with alopecia areata.

Concerning this clone: Distinct nucleotide sequences in the sample also encode this CDR3. This chain connects TRBV6-5 to TRBJ2-3; D is unclear. This CDR3 spans 11 amino acids. Per germline, CDR1 MNHEY and CDR2 SVGAGI. V lost 2 bases and J lost 6, with 3 bases in between. The CDR3 bases are TGTGCCAGCAGTTACGCGGATACGCAGTATTTT. Translating it yields CASSYADTQYF.

The chain uses TRBV5-6 and TRBJ2-2, with D possibly being TRBD1 (5 bases). CDR3 length: 12 residues. Trimming took off 3 bases at V and 8 bases at J, with 8 bases between the two ends. The germline V gene has CDR1 SGHDT and CDR2 YYEEEE. As DNA, the CDR3 is TGTGCCAGCAGCTGGCAGGGTGGGGAGCTGTTTTTT. Amino acid sequence: CASSWQGGELFF.

As regards this clone: One end of the junction fails to match germline, which may point to a read error. The rearrangement joins TRBV5-6 to TRBJ1-1, with 7 bases that match TRBD1. The CDR3 spans 14 residues. Germline CDR1 reads SGHDT; CDR2 reads YYEEEE. CDR3 sequence reads: CASSSSTGNIEAFF. The CDR3 region has the DNA TGTGCCAGCAGTTCGTCGACAGGGAACATTGAAGCTTTCTTT.

J is TRBJ1-1 and V is TRBV7-9; D uncertain. Between the trimmed V and J ends, which lost 5 bases and 5 bases, there was a span of 12 bases. This CDR3 has 13 residues. Germline V gene sequence: CDR1 SEHNR, CDR2 FQNEAQ (reference sequence). CDR3 DNA: TGTGCCAGCAGCCTCCGGTTGGGGACTGAAGCTTTCTTT. Its protein is CASSLRLGTEAFF.

The chain carries TRBV27 and TRBJ2-7; a weak D match, TRBD2 (5 bases). Germline loops: CDR1 MNHEY, CDR2 SMNVEV (reference sequence). Trimming removed 8 bases from V and 4 bases from J, with 9 bases in between. This CDR3 is built from 11 residues. CDR3: CASGLSYEQYF. CDR3 DNA sequence: TGTGCCAGCGGACTCTCTTACGAGCAGTACTTC.

The genes are TRBV5-6 and TRBJ2-7; TRBD2 matches 8 bases. Trimming removed 4 bases from V and 5 bases from J; junction bases left unmatched: 5. Germline CDR1 is SGHDT and CDR2 is YYEEEE. This CDR3 spans 13 amino acids. CDR3 sequence: CASSTPGGNEQYF. The CDR3 nucleotides read TGTGCCAGCAGCACACCGGGGGGGAACGAGCAGTACTTC.

The chain carries TRBV27 and TRBJ2-5; D might be TRBD1 or TRBD2, each matching 6 bases. Germline CDR1 is MNHEY and CDR2 is SMNVEV (reference sequence). This CDR3 is 16 amino acids long. Trimming left V 0 bases short and J 5 bases short, with 16 bases between. DNA of the CDR3: TGTGCCAGCAGTTTATCTCTCGGGGGCGCGGGGGAGACCCAGTACTTC. Amino acid sequence: CASSLSLGGAGETQYF.

The V and J genes are TRBV6-5 and TRBJ1-1, with a tentative D call TRBD1 (6 bases). Trimming removed 4 bases at V and 1 base at J, with 10 bases between. Germline assignment: CDR1 MNHEY and CDR2 SVGAGI. CDR3 length equals 14 residues. CDR3 in DNA: TGTGCCAGCAGTTGGAAAGGGGGGAACACTGAAGCTTTCTTT. Encoded protein: CASSWKGGNTEAFF.

V gene TRBV28 combines with J gene TRBJ2-3; D is uncertain. The CDR3 spans 14 residues. Trimming stripped 3 bases from V and 1 base from J, with 8 bases between. CDR1 and CDR2 (germline): MDHEN, SYDVKM. DNA for the CDR3: TGTGCCAGCAGTTTCTTCGGTGGCACAGATACGCAGTATTTT. It yields the protein CASSFFGGTDTQYF.